The rows below give T cell receptor beta chains drawn from one sample of a study of vaccination effects on CD4 cells after COVID-19. Method: immunoSEQ multiplex PCR; TCRdb's copy keeps in-frame clones and lacks some. The sample carries about 27,000 clones, approximately 70% recorded once. These receptors' targets are unknown. Sequencing was performed on CD4+ T cells from PBMCs cultured with HCoV-NL63 spike peptides, taken before COVID-19 vaccination. The receptors were sampled from a human donor who received a COVID-19 vaccine. Both conserved end residues are part of each CDR3. A D gene is named only where the DNA matches it firmly. Clone size is stated in some rows and not others, as once, few, many or a class when expanded.

V gene	clone size	D gene	J gene	CDR3 DNA	CDR3 protein
TRBV4-1	-	-	TRBJ2-2	TGCGCCAGCAGCCAAACTAGAGGGACCGGGGAGCTGTTTTTT	CASSQTRGTGELFF
TRBV9	once	TRBD2	TRBJ2-3	TGTGCCAGCAGCAAGCCCGTAGCGGGAGGGCCCACAGATACGCAGTATTTT	CASSKPVAGGPTDTQYF
TRBV5-1	-	-	TRBJ1-2	-	CASTFGPGAQSGTF
TRBV28	-	-	TRBJ1-6	TGTGCCAGCAGTTTATTTACGGGGAGTGGGTATAATTCACCCCTCCACTTT	CASSLFTGSGYNSPLHF
TRBV15	-	TRBD2	TRBJ2-3	TGTGCCACCAGCAGAGATAACGGGGGGGGAGATACGCAGTATTTT	CATSRDNGGGDTQYF
TRBV7-8	few	-	TRBJ1-6	TGTGCCAGCAGCTCGGGACAAGGAAATTCACCCCTCCACTTT	CASSSGQGNSPLHF
TRBV19	-	-	TRBJ1-5	TGTGCCAGTAGTATCGGGGTCAGCAATCAGCCCCAGCATTTT	CASSIGVSNQPQHF
TRBV7-9	-	TRBD1	TRBJ2-2	TGTGCCAGCAGCTCCGGGACAGGGTGGGCCGGGGAGCTGTTTTTT	CASSSGTGWAGELFF
TRBV11-3	-	-	TRBJ1-1	TGTGCCAGCAGCCTAGACAGTGCGAGCACTGAAGCTTTCTTT	CASSLDSASTEAFF
TRBV5-1	-	-	TRBJ2-1	TGCGCCAGCAGCTTGGACAGCGGCGGTCGGGGCAATGAGCAGTTCTTC	CASSLDSGGRGNEQFF
TRBV29-1	-	TRBD1	TRBJ1-2	TGCAGCGTGTTATCAGGGGGCGCGAGGTCCGGCTACACCTTC	CSVLSGGARSGYTF
TRBV28	-	-	TRBJ1-1	TGTGCCAGCAGTCCATCGGCCGGGGGAACTGAAGCTTTCTTT	CASSPSAGGTEAFF
TRBV4-2	-	-	TRBJ2-1	TGTGCCAGCAGCCAAGGAGGGGCAGAGACCTTCGAGCAGTTCTTC	CASSQGGAETFEQFF
TRBV10-1	-	TRBD1	TRBJ1-4	TGCGCCAGCGGGAGCCGCGGGACAGGGCGCGAAAAACTGTTTTTT	CASGSRGTGREKLFF
TRBV2	-	-	TRBJ2-1	TGTGCCAGCAGCGACCAACCCGGGACACCTTCCTACAATGAGCAGTTCTTC	CASSDQPGTPSYNEQFF
TRBV7-2	-	TRBD2	TRBJ2-2	TGTGCCAGCAGCGCGAATCTAGCGGGGAACACCGGGGAGCTGTTTTTT	CASSANLAGNTGELFF
TRBV24-1	-	-	TRBJ2-1	TGTGCCACCAGTGATCCGTTGGGGAGCTCCTACAATGAGCAGTTCTTC	CATSDPLGSSYNEQFF
TRBV2	-	TRBD1	TRBJ2-1	TGTGCCAGCGCGGACGGGACAGGGGATTACAATGAGCAGTTCTTC	CASADGTGDYNEQFF
TRBV4-2	few	-	TRBJ1-2	TGTGCCAGCAGCCCCGACTCCAATAGGGGGGTACAGTTTGGCTACACCTTC	CASSPDSNRGVQFGYTF
TRBV30	few	-	TRBJ1-3	TGTGCCTCGGTTGGCTCTGGAAACACCATATATTTT	CASVGSGNTIYF
TRBV5-1	once	-	TRBJ2-1	TGCGCCACCTCCCCCGGGACGGAGGGGTATAATGAGCAGTTCTTC	CATSPGTEGYNEQFF
TRBV7-2	-	TRBD1	TRBJ2-7	TGTGCCAGCAGCAACTATCGGGACAGGGCCTACGAGCAGTACTTC	CASSNYRDRAYEQYF
TRBV29-1	-	-	TRBJ1-3	TGCAGCGTTGGAGCGGGATCGGCGTATGGAAACACCATATATTTT	CSVGAGSAYGNTIYF
TRBV19	-	-	TRBJ1-3	TGTGCCAGTCGGACCGCCGCTGGTGGAAACACCATATATTTT	CASRTAAGGNTIYF
TRBV7-2	-	TRBD2	TRBJ2-7	TGTGCCAGCAGCTTGGACGGGGGGGCAGGCTACGAGCAGTACTTC	CASSLDGGAGYEQYF
TRBV10-3	-	-	TRBJ1-5	TGTGCCACAGGGGACGGGTATCAGCCCCAGCATTTT	CATGDGYQPQHF
TRBV6-5	once	-	TRBJ1-4	TGTGCCAGCAGTCCCCTGGGTGGGGAAAAACTGTTTTTT	CASSPLGGEKLFF
TRBV3-1/TRBV3-2	-	-	TRBJ2-3	TGTGCCAGCAGCCAAGCGGGGCGGGGCGGGGATACGCAGTATTTT	CASSQAGRGGDTQYF
TRBV2	once	TRBD2	TRBJ2-7	TGTGCCAGCAGTGAAATGCCCGATGGACTAGCGGGAGGGCCTAGCTACGAGCAGTACTTC	CASSEMPDGLAGGPSYEQYF
TRBV4-2	-	-	TRBJ1-1	TGTGCCAGCAGCCAAGACAAGAACACTGAAGCTTTCTTT	CASSQDKNTEAFF
TRBV7-8	-	TRBD1	TRBJ2-3	TGTGCCAGCAGCGTTACAGGGGACCGCACAGATACGCAGTATTTT	CASSVTGDRTDTQYF
TRBV4-1	few	-	TRBJ1-5	TGCGCCAGCAGCCCGGGACTGAGATTAAATCAGCCCCAGCATTTT	CASSPGLRLNQPQHF
TRBV2	-	TRBD1	TRBJ1-2	TGTGCCAGCACCGCCGGACAGGGAGATTACGGCTACACCTTC	CASTAGQGDYGYTF
TRBV7-3	few	-	TRBJ2-1	TGTGCCAGCAGCTTAGGTAGGGGGGCAAGAAACCCCTACTCCTACAATGAGCAGTTCTTC	CASSLGRGARNPYSYNEQFF